The present T cell receptor (beta chain) was sequenced within a study of blood T cell repertoires in COVID-19. Seattle cases were enrolled at active infection and followed longitudinally. CDR3 length: 20 residues. From germline, CDR1 is KGHSH and CDR2 LQKENI. Trimming removed 1 base from V and 0 bases from J, with 19 bases in between. Libraries were prepared by immunoSEQ multiplex PCR; TCRdb keeps only in-frame clonotypes and omits some of them. The profile covers approximately 200,000 clones, with roughly 94% appearing a single time and 0.76% taken by the ten largest. This TCR came from a man under 40 with COVID-19, enrolled during active disease. Sequencing was done on a sample of peripheral blood. V and J are TRBV18 and TRBJ1-6; D is undetermined. Here the CDR3 DNA reads TGTGCCAGCTCACCACTGTCCCTCCCCCAGTTCAGCTCCTATAATTCACCCCTCCACTTT. Translating gives CASSPLSLPQFSSYNSPLHF. Together with reference TRBV18 and TRBJ1-6, the CDR3 gives the full variable domain: NAGVMQNPRHLVRRRGQEARLRCSPMKGHSHVYWYRQLPEEGLKFMVYLQKENIIDESGMPKERFSAEFPKEGPSILRIQQVVRGDSAAYFCASSPLSLPQFSSYNSPLHFGNGTRLTVT.